This section outlines one TCR beta chain sequence together with its context. Antigen specificity is unknown. The sample comes from a study of cytomegalovirus exposure and HLA in healthy donors. Whole-study context: Falling in the Caucasian-associated ancestry cluster were about 80% of about 400 genotyped donors. Study results and limitations: Prior analysis indicated that the majority of TCR beta V segments exhibited productivity approximately 90% or approximately 30% of the time. The study listed under 200 cytomegalovirus-associated TCR beta chains.

PCR primers comprised 60 Vbeta and 13 Jbeta primers. Generated by immunoSEQ multiplex PCR, the TCRdb table keeps only in-frame clones and is missing some. The sample includes tens of thousands of clones, 60% to 80% of them seen just once. The CDR3 loop spans 18 amino acids. Between the trimmed V and J ends, which lost 3 bases and 2 bases, there was a span of 23 bases. Looked up from germline, CDR1 is SNHLY and CDR2 is FYNNEI. This TCR was recovered from a young woman in good health and CMV-seropositive. The rearrangement links TRBV2 to TRBJ2-7; possible D gene TRBD2, 5 bases. The sequenced sample consisted of PBMCs. The CDR3 spells CASSDGLLWRAGTYEQYF. The CDR3 nucleotides read TGTGCCAGCAGTGACGGACTGTTGTGGCGGGCCGGAACCTACGAGCAGTACTTC.